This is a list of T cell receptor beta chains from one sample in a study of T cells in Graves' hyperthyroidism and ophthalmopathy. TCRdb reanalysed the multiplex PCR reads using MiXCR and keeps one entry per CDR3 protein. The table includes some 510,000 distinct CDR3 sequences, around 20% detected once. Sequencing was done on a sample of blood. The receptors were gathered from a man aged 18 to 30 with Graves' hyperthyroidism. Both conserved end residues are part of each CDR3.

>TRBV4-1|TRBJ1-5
CASSQEQRNQPQHF
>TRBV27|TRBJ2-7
CASSPNEGYEQYF
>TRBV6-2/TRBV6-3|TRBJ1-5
CASSYPTGQGDSNQPQHF
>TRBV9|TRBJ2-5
CASSSNRGRRETQYF
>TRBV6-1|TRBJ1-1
CASSAQNMNTEAFF
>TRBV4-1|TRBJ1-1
CASSPPRSTEAFF
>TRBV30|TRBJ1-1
CAWSDSTILVREGTEAFF
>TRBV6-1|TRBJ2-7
CASSPRTSSEQYF
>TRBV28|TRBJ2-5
CASSTSGGAPETQYF
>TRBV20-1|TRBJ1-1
CSASEFGQTGAEAFF
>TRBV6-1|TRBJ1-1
CASRTQQGITEAFF
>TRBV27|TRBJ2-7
CASSFRPGEGHEQYF
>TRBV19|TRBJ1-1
CASNGRNTEAFF
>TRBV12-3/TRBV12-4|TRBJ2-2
CASSLDGGELFF
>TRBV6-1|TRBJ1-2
CASSRPGQGYYGYTF
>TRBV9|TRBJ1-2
CASSVAGAPGYTF
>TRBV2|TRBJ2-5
CASSPQTETQYF
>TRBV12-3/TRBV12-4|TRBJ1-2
CASSQAPGWRPGYGYTF
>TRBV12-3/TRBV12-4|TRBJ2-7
CASSWGTGAYEQYF
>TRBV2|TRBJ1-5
CASSELGGNQPQHF
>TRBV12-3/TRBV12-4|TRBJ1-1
CASSWTSRPTEAFF
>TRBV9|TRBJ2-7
CASSVGRGSDEQYF
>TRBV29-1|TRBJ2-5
CSVGLRGSETQYF
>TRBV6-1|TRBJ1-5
CASSEYQTGQPQHF
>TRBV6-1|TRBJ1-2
CASSEAVRGNGYTF
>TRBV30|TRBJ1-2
CAWSVDEGGEWLHGYTF
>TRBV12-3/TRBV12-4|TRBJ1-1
CASSPGRVNTEAFF
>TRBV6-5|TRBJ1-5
CASRRGTGGNQPQHF
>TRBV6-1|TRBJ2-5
CASSVGLVSETQYF
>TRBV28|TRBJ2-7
CASRSSGGGPEEQYF
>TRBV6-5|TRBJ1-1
CASSLDSNTEAFF
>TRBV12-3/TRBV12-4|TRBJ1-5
CASSHRDRQPQHF
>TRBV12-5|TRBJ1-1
CASGQGAPNTEAFF
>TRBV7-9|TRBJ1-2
CASSFTGGPYGYTF
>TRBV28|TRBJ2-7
CASRSPGTYEQYF
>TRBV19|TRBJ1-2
CASTLRGAAYGYTF
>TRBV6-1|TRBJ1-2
CASSPSRGRVWGYTF
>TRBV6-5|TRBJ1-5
CASGVTGGSQPQHF
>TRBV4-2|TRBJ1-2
CASSPAPGPGGYGYTF
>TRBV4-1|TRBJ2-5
CASSQVYGGGAEETQYF
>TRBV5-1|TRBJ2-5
CASSLGRWAGGETQYF
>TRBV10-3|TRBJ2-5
CATSGFQETQYF
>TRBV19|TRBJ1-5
CASSIIRSSNQPQHF
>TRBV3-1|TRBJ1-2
CASSQADRGSGYTF
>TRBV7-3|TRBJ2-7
CASSLRWGVKTRDSSYEQYF
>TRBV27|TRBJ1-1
CASSSGGKNTEAFF
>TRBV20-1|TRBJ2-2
CSARRRGTGELFF
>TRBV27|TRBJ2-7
CASSSSGTSYEQYF
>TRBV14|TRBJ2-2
CASSRPIGRVETGELFF
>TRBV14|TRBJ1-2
CASSPKLYTYGYTF
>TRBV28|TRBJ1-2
CASGWSRVEDYGYTF
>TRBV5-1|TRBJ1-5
CASSWAGTQPQHF
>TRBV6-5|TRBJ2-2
CASSYSRLRGWAGELFF
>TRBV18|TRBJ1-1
CASSRKQGQEAFF
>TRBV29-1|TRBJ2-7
CSVGIGTTYEQYF
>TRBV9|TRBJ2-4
CASSVVGTGVDKNIQYF
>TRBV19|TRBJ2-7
CASTGARDGEQYF
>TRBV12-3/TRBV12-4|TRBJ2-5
CASSFARVETQYF
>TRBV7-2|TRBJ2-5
CASSLERDETQYF
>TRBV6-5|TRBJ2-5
CASSRQGRAQYF